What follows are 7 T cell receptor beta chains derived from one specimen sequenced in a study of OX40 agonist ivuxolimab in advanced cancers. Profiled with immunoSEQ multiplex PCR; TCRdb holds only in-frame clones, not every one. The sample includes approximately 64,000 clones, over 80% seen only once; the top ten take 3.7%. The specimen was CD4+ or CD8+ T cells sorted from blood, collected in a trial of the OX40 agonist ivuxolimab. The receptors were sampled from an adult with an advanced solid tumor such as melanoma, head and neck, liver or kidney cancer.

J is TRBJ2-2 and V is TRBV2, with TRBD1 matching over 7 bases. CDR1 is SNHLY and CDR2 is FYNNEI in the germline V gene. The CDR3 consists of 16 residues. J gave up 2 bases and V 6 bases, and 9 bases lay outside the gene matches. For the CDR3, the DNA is TGTGCCAGCAGCGGAGACAGGGTGGTTAACACCGGGGAGCTGTTTTTT. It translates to CASSGDRVVNTGELFF.

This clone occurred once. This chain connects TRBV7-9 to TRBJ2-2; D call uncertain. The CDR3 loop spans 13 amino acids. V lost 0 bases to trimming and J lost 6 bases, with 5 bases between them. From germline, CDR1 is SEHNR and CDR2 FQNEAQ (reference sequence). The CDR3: CASSLADPGELFF. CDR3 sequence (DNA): TGTGCCAGCAGCTTAGCAGACCCCGGGGAGCTGTTTTTT.

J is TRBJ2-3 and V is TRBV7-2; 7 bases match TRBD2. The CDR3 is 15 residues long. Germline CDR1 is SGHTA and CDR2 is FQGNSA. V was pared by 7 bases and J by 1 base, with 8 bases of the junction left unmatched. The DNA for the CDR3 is TGTGCCAGCATTAAGGGGAGGGGACGCACAGATACGCAGTATTTT. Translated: CASIKGRGRTDTQYF.

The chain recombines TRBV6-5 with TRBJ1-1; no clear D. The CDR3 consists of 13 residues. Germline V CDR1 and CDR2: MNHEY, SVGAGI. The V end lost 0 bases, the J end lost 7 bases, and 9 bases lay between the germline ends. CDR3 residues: CASSYSMAVEAFF. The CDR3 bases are TGTGCCAGCAGTTACTCGATGGCAGTTGAAGCTTTCTTT.

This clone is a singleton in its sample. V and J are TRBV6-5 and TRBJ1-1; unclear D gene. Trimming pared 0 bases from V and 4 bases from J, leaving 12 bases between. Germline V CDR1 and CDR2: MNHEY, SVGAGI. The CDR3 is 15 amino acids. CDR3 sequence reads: CASSYSQGGGTEAFF. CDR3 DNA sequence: TGTGCCAGCAGTTACTCCCAAGGCGGCGGCACTGAAGCTTTCTTT.

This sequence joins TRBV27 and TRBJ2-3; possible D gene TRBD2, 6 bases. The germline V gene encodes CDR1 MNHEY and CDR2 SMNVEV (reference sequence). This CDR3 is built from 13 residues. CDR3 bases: TGTGGGATAGGGAGCGGGAGCACAGATACGCAGTATTTT. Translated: CGIGSGSTDTQYF.

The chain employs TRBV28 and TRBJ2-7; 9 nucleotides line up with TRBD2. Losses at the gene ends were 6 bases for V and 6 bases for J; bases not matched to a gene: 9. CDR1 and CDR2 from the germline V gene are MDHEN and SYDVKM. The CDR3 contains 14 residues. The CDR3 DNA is TGTGCCAGCAGGACCTCTAGCGGGACGGGCGAGCAGTACTTC. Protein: CASRTSSGTGEQYF.